Listed below are T cell receptor beta chains from one sample, sequenced in a study of CD8+CD57+ T cells in acquired aplastic anemia. Using its own MiXCR run on the reads, TCRdb lists one record per CDR3 protein. The table has some 200,000 distinct CDR3 sequences, roughly 60% seen once; the top ten hold roughly three fifths. Input material: sorted CD4+, CD8+, or CD8+CD57+ T cells (not recorded which) from PBMCs. The receptors derive from a human donor with aplastic anemia. The CDR3 runs from the conserved cysteine through the conserved F or W. The D gene is left open where the match is weak. Size values are once, few and many counts, or a class for expanded clones, and some rows have none.

CDR3 protein,CDR3 DNA,V gene,J gene,D gene,clone size
CASSTRADRDGHQPQHF,TGCGCCAGCAGTACACGGGCGGACAGGGACGGTCATCAGCCCCAGCATTTT,TRBV10-1,TRBJ1-5,TRBD1,few
CATSSVGTGGSYEQYF,TGTGCCACCAGCAGCGTAGGGACAGGGGGCTCCTACGAGCAGTACTTC,TRBV15,TRBJ2-7,TRBD1,NA
CASMGLQTADTQYF,TGTGCCAGTATGGGTCTCCAGACGGCGGATACGCAGTATTTT,TRBV19,TRBJ2-3,NA,NA
CASSLQRLAGNEQFF,TGTGCCAGCAGCTTACAACGACTAGCTGGCAATGAGCAGTTCTTC,TRBV11-2,TRBJ2-1,TRBD2,NA
CASRPDNTGELFF,TGTGCCAGTAGGCCCGATAACACCGGGGAGCTGTTTTTT,TRBV19,TRBJ2-2,NA,once
CAGRELGLGYTF,TGTGCCGGCAGGGAATTAGGGTTGGGCTACACCTTC,TRBV2,TRBJ1-2,NA,NA
CASGGPNPADTQYF,TGTGCCAGCGGGGGACCTAACCCCGCAGATACGCAGTATTTT,TRBV9,TRBJ2-3,NA,many
CASSEVYEQYF,TGTGCCAGCAGCGAGGTGTACGAGCAGTACTTC,TRBV7-2,TRBJ2-7,NA,once
CSAAHLAGAQETQYF,TGCAGTGCAGCTCACCTAGCGGGGGCGCAAGAGACCCAGTACTTC,TRBV20-1,TRBJ2-5,TRBD2,few
CASSPGGTQETQYF,TGTGCCAGCAGTCCGGGGGGGACCCAAGAGACCCAGTACTTC,TRBV25-1,TRBJ2-5,TRBD2,NA
CATSEGQSPYSNQPQHF,TGTGCCACCAGCGAGGGACAGAGCCCCTATAGCAATCAGCCCCAGCATTTT,TRBV15,TRBJ1-5,TRBD1,NA
CSAILQGREQYF,TGCAGTGCTATTCTGCAGGGGCGAGAGCAGTACTTC,TRBV20-1,TRBJ2-7,NA,NA
CASSDSPGYEQYF,TGTGCCAGCAGCGACTCCCCTGGATACGAGCAGTACTTC,TRBV9,TRBJ2-7,NA,once
CASSLGPTSTGELFF,TGCGCCAGCAGCTTGGGACCGACCTCCACCGGGGAGCTGTTTTTT,TRBV5-1,TRBJ2-2,NA,NA
CASSLSGGVNSPLHF,TGTGCCAGCAGCTTATCGGGTGGGGTTAATTCACCCCTCCACTTT,TRBV7-3,TRBJ1-6,NA,many
CASSGGGETYNEQFF,TGTGCCAGCAGTGGAGGAGGGGAGACCTACAATGAGCAGTTCTTC,TRBV25-1,TRBJ2-1,NA,few
CSGRTGSWEQFF,TGCAGCGGGCGGACAGGATCTTGGGAGCAGTTCTTC,TRBV29-1,TRBJ2-1,TRBD1,NA
CAISVQGMGSGYTF,TGTGCCATCAGTGTTCAGGGGATGGGGAGTGGCTACACCTTC,TRBV10-3,TRBJ1-2,NA,NA
CASSFSGGFTYNEQFF,TGCGCCAGCAGCTTTAGCGGGGGCTTTACTTACAATGAGCAGTTCTTC,TRBV5-1,TRBJ2-1,TRBD2,NA
CASSLGLAGGFMNEQFF,TGTGCCAGCAGCTTAGGACTAGCGGGGGGGTTTATGAATGAGCAGTTCTTC,TRBV7-6,TRBJ2-1,TRBD2,many
CASSDSPWDGYTF,TGTGCCAGCAGTGACAGCCCATGGGATGGCTACACCTTC,TRBV2,TRBJ1-2,NA,many
CASSPGSPGKLFF,TGTGCCAGCAGCCCCGGATCGCCGGGAAAACTGTTTTTT,TRBV7-8,TRBJ1-4,NA,NA
CASSHGGFAEAFF,TGTGCCAGCAGCCATGGGGGCTTCGCTGAAGCTTTCTTT,TRBV14,TRBJ1-1,NA,NA
CASSDDRAEAFF,TGTGCCAGCAGTGATGACAGGGCTGAAGCTTTCTTT,TRBV2,TRBJ1-1,TRBD1,NA
CASSLSQVGEQYF,TGTGCCAGCAGCTTAAGTCAGGTCGGCGAGCAGTACTTC,TRBV7-3,TRBJ2-7,NA,NA
CASSAGTSSAEQYF,TGTGCCAGTAGCGCCGGGACTAGCTCCGCCGAGCAGTACTTC,TRBV19,TRBJ2-7,TRBD2,many
CASSLDRGLFNSPLHF,TGTGCCAGCAGCTTGGACAGGGGGTTGTTCAATTCACCCCTCCACTTT,TRBV7-2,TRBJ1-6,TRBD1,NA
CASSKTSGRSYEQYF,TGTGCCAGCAGCAAGACTAGCGGGAGATCCTACGAGCAGTACTTC,TRBV7-6,TRBJ2-7,TRBD2,NA
CASGVAEGSYGYTF,TGTGCCAGTGGGGTCGCGGAGGGATCCTATGGCTACACCTTC,TRBV6-5,TRBJ1-2,NA,NA
CASSLRGFGGETQYF,TGTGCCAGCAGTTTACGGGGTTTCGGAGGAGAGACCCAGTACTTC,TRBV12-3/TRBV12-4,TRBJ2-5,NA,NA
CASSFQGFTEAFFGNTIYF,NA,TRBV12-3/TRBV12-4,TRBJ1-3,NA,NA
CASSLSGAYNEQFF,TGTGCCAGCAGCTTAAGTGGGGCTTACAATGAGCAGTTCTTC,TRBV7-9,TRBJ2-1,NA,many
CASSQEGYSYEQYF,TGCGCCAGCAGCCAAGAGGGCTACTCCTACGAGCAGTACTTC,TRBV4-3,TRBJ2-7,NA,NA
CSVLPAAGGSETQYF,TGCAGTGTTCTACCCGCGGCAGGGGGCAGTGAGACCCAGTACTTC,TRBV20-1,TRBJ2-5,TRBD1,NA
CASSLDRAGGYEQYF,TGTGCCAGCAGCCTCGACAGGGCCGGGGGTTACGAGCAGTACTTC,TRBV7-3,TRBJ2-7,NA,few
CASSRWPTYNSPLHF,TGTGCCAGCAGCCGGTGGCCGACCTATAATTCACCCCTCCACTTT,TRBV5-8,TRBJ1-6,NA,many
CASSLASDRDQYF,TGCGCCAGCAGCTTGGCATCCGATAGGGACCAGTACTTC,TRBV5-1,TRBJ2-5,NA,NA
CASSVVAGGAGELFF,TGTGCCAGCAGCGTAGTGGCAGGGGGGGCCGGGGAGCTGTTTTTT,TRBV9,TRBJ2-2,NA,NA
CASSLDRVAKTQYF,TGTGCCAGCAGCTTGGACAGGGTAGCGAAGACCCAGTACTTC,TRBV7-2,TRBJ2-5,TRBD1,NA
CSARRSQPNSPLHF,TGCAGTGCTAGACGGTCCCAGCCTAATTCACCCCTCCACTTT,TRBV20-1,TRBJ1-6,NA,few
CASSPAGTALIYGYTF,TGTGCCAGCAGCCCAGCTGGGACAGCTTTAATTTATGGCTACACCTTC,TRBV4-1,TRBJ1-2,TRBD1,NA
CASSMLATHHLNTEAFF,TGTGCCAGTAGTATGCTGGCAACTCACCATTTGAACACTGAAGCTTTCTTT,TRBV19,TRBJ1-1,NA,NA
CASSIGTQGTYEQYF,TGTGCCAGTAGTATTGGGACACAGGGAACCTACGAGCAGTACTTC,TRBV19,TRBJ2-7,NA,NA
CASRAWGTEAFF,TGTGCCAGCAGGGCCTGGGGCACTGAAGCTTTCTTT,TRBV2,TRBJ1-1,NA,NA
CASSERGRSYNEQFF,TGTGCCAGCAGTGAAAGGGGGCGGTCCTACAATGAGCAGTTCTTC,TRBV2,TRBJ2-1,TRBD1,NA
CASTLSRGSYEQFF,TGCGCCAGCACCCTCTCACGAGGGAGCTATGAGCAGTTCTTC,TRBV10-2,TRBJ2-1,NA,once
CASSSLSSGNTIYF,TGTGCCAGCAGCTCACTCTCCTCTGGAAACACCATATATTTT,TRBV2,TRBJ1-3,NA,NA